Presented here are 30 T cell receptor beta chains from one specimen sequenced in a study of cytomegalovirus exposure and HLA in healthy donors. The study ran its PCR with 60 Vbeta and 13 Jbeta primers. Clones were read by immunoSEQ multiplex PCR, and TCRdb kept only the in-frame ones, dropping some. The data show roughly 150,000 clones, with approximately 81% seen just once and 1% to 1.5% held by the top ten. Input material: PBMCs. The receptors originated from a man aged 50 to 60 in good health and CMV-seropositive.

The chain combines TRBV7-9 with TRBJ2-7; D call uncertain. Trimming took 1 base from V and 3 from J, leaving 7 bases between them. CDR1 and CDR2 (germline): SEHNR, FQNEAQ (reference sequence). The CDR3 is 13 residues long. CDR3 amino acids: CASSLGLLYEQYF. The CDR3 DNA reads as TGTGCCAGCAGCTTAGGGCTCCTCTACGAGCAGTACTTC. Supplemented by reference TRBV7-9 and TRBJ2-7, the full variable domain reads DTGVSQNPRHKITKRGQNVTFRCDPISEHNRLYWYRQTLGQGPEFLTYFQNEAQLEKSRLLSDRFSAERPKGSFSTLEIQRTEQGDSAMYLCASSLGLLYEQYFGPGTRLTVT.

The rearrangement joins TRBV6-5 to TRBJ2-7, with 10 bases aligning to TRBD1. This CDR3 has 15 amino acids. Germline CDR1 MNHEY, CDR2 SVGAGI. J gave up 7 bases and V 2 bases, and 8 bases lay outside the gene matches. The CDR3 here is CASSYIGTGEREQYF. As DNA, the CDR3 is TGTGCCAGCAGTTACATAGGGACAGGGGAAAGGGAGCAGTACTTC.

The CDR3 spells CASRRQENEAFF. The DNA of the CDR3 is TGTGCCAGCCGACGACAGGAGAATGAAGCTTTCTTT. The chain combines TRBV2 with TRBJ1-1; D is possibly TRBD1 (6 bases). Trimming stripped 8 bases from V and 7 bases from J, with 14 bases between. The V gene's germline CDR1 is SNHLY and CDR2 FYNNEI. There are 12 residues in the CDR3. Combining the CDR3 with reference TRBV2 and TRBJ1-1 gives the whole variable domain EPEVTQTPSHQVTQMGQEVILRCVPISNHLYFYWYRQILGQKVEFLVSFYNNEISEKSEIFDDQFSVERPDGSNFTLKIRSTKLEDSAMYFCASRRQENEAFFGQGTRLTVV.

The CDR3 loop is CASRGPQGPYTEAFF. The CDR3 nucleotides are TGTGCCAGCAGAGGCCCCCAGGGGCCGTACACTGAAGCTTTCTTT. V is TRBV6-1 and J is TRBJ1-1; a possible D gene is TRBD1 (6 bases). The CDR3 extends over 15 amino acids. V gave up 6 bases and J gave up 3 bases, with 17 bases separating them. Germline loops: CDR1 MNHNS, CDR2 SASEGT.

This clone appeared a single time. The chain combines TRBV6-5 with TRBJ1-1; 9 bases line up with TRBD1. The germline V gene has CDR1 MNHEY and CDR2 SVGAGI. There are 15 residues in the CDR3. V dropped 2 bases and J dropped 4; count of bases not matched to a gene: 5. The CDR3 nucleotides read TGTGCCAGCAGTTACAAAAGACAGGGGGGCACTGAAGCTTTCTTT. It encodes CASSYKRQGGTEAFF.

The rearrangement joins TRBV5-1 to TRBJ2-3; no clear D. V shed 0 bases and J shed 2 bases, with 7 bases lying between them. In germline, CDR1 is SGHRS, CDR2 YFSETQ. CDR3 length: 14 amino acids. As DNA, the CDR3 is TGCGCCAGCAGCTTGGGGGCGTACACAGATACGCAGTATTTT. Its translation is CASSLGAYTDTQYF.

This clone has a handful of counts. The chain carries TRBV6-1 and TRBJ2-7; 7 bases match TRBD2. The CDR3 spans 15 residues. The V gene's germline CDR1 is MNHNS and CDR2 SASEGT. The junction had 16 bases not matched to a gene; V was cut back by 6 bases and J by 8 bases. DNA for the CDR3: TGTGCCAGCAGAACGTTCCCCGCGGGAGTAGTGAAGCAGTACTTC. The encoded protein is CASRTFPAGVVKQYF.

The V call is TRBV4-2, the J call TRBJ2-3; D remains ambiguous. The CDR3 is 17 amino acids. Trimming took off 0 bases at V and 0 bases at J, with 13 bases between the two ends. The germline gives CDR1 LGHNA, CDR2 YNFKEQ. The DNA for the CDR3 is TGTGCCAGCAGCCAAGAATTAAGCATTGCTAGCACAGATACGCAGTATTTT. This gives the protein CASSQELSIASTDTQYF.

This clone was detected a few times. The rearrangement joins TRBV30 to TRBJ2-3, with D uncertain. Looked up from germline, CDR1 is GTSNPN and CDR2 is SVGIG (reference sequence). V lost 3 bases, J lost 6 bases, and 10 bases lay in between. This CDR3 spans 12 amino acids. The CDR3 bases are TGTGCCTGGAGCATCAACCAGGATACGCAGTATTTT. Protein sequence: CAWSINQDTQYF.

This chain joins TRBV27 and TRBJ1-1; no clear D. The CDR3 length is 12 residues. V lost 8 bases, J lost 1 base, and 8 bases lay in between. Germline V lookup: CDR1 MNHEY, CDR2 SMNVEV (reference sequence). As DNA, the CDR3 is TGTGCCAGCCACAGTGGGAACACTGAAGCTTTCTTT. Residues: CASHSGNTEAFF.

CDR3 in amino acids: CASSPQPGSYGYTF. CDR3 nucleotide sequence: TGTGCCAGCAGCCCACAGCCCGGATCCTATGGCTACACCTTC. V usage is TRBV5-4 and J usage is TRBJ1-2, with D unclear. Germline V lookup: CDR1 SGHNT, CDR2 YYREEE (reference sequence). CDR3 length: 14 residues. The V end lost 4 bases, the J end lost 4 bases, and 14 bases lay between the germline ends.

The gene calls are TRBV5-1 and TRBJ1-1; maybe TRBD1 (6 bases). This CDR3 has 15 amino acids. Trimming cost V 4 bases and J 2 bases, with 15 bases left between them. Germline CDR1 SGHRS, CDR2 YFSETQ. Here the CDR3 DNA reads TGCGCCAGCAGCCCGGGTGGGGGCCCCAACACTGAAGCTTTCTTT. As protein: CASSPGGGPNTEAFF.

The rearrangement uses TRBV6-5 and TRBJ2-1, with D unresolved. The ends were cut back, 2 bases at V and 0 bases at J, with 8 bases in the middle. The germline CDR1 and CDR2 sequences are MNHEY and SVGAGI. CDR3 length: 15 residues. The CDR3 DNA reads TGTGCCAGCAGTTACAAGCGCACCTCCTACAATGAGCAGTTCTTC. This translates into CASSYKRTSYNEQFF.

The rearrangement links TRBV30 to TRBJ1-5; 10 positions match TRBD1. Germline CDR1 reads GTSNPN; CDR2 reads SVGIG (reference sequence). There are 12 residues in the CDR3. The ends lost 5 bases at V and 5 bases at J; junction bases unmatched: 0. This CDR3 reads CAWGQGDQPQHF. CDR3 in DNA: TGTGCCTGGGGACAGGGGGATCAGCCCCAGCATTTT.

The chain is built from TRBV4-2 and TRBJ2-5; 9 bases are a match to TRBD2. There are 15 residues in the CDR3. CDR1 is LGHNA and CDR2 is YNFKEQ in the germline V gene. V gave up 1 base and J gave up 5 bases; unmatched junction bases: 5. DNA of the CDR3: TGTGCCAGCAGCCAAGGAGCGGGGGGAGGGGAGACCCAGTACTTC. This codes for CASSQGAGGGETQYF.

V gene TRBV6-5 combines with J gene TRBJ1-1; TRBD1 is a possible D gene (6 bases). Germline assignment: CDR1 MNHEY and CDR2 SVGAGI. V was cut by 6 bases and J by 0 bases, with 14 bases left in between. This CDR3 has 15 residues. The CDR3 region has the DNA TGTGCCAGCAGAGAAACCGGGACATTGAACACTGAAGCTTTCTTT. Amino acids: CASRETGTLNTEAFF.

This chain joins TRBV28 and TRBJ2-7; 8 positions agree with TRBD1. The CDR3 totals 15 residues. Germline CDR1 MDHEN, CDR2 SYDVKM. The junction had 10 bases not matched to a gene; V was cut back by 5 bases and J by 4 bases. CDR3 sequence: CASSPGQAIPYEQYF. In nucleotides, the CDR3 is TGTGCCAGCAGTCCGGGACAGGCCATCCCTTACGAGCAGTACTTC.

V gene TRBV27 combines with J gene TRBJ1-3; unclear D gene. This CDR3 contains 14 residues. Germline lookup yields CDR1 MNHEY and CDR2 SMNVEV (reference sequence). Between the trimmed V and J ends, which lost 6 bases and 0 bases, there was a span of 9 bases. The CDR3: CASRATGSGNTIYF. In DNA, the CDR3 is TGTGCCAGCAGGGCGACGGGCTCTGGAAACACCATATATTTT.

As to this clone: Other DNA sequences in the sample encode the same CDR3. This chain uses TRBV5-1 with TRBJ2-2; 9 bases are shared with TRBD2. This CDR3 has 16 residues. CDR1 and CDR2 (germline): SGHRS, YFSETQ. The J segment lost 0 bases and the V segment lost 4 bases, leaving 4 bases of the junction unmatched. This chain's CDR3 is CASSIASGANTGELFF. CDR3 nucleotides: TGCGCCAGCAGCATCGCTAGCGGGGCGAACACCGGGGAGCTGTTTTTT.

This chain links TRBV5-5 with TRBJ2-5; a weak D match, TRBD1 (5 bases). V lost 4 bases, J lost 1 base, and 11 bases lay in between. The CDR3 spans 14 residues. The germline V gene has CDR1 SGHKS and CDR2 YYEKEE (reference sequence). Here the CDR3 reads CASSHRQSQETQYF. The CDR3 nucleotides read TGTGCCAGCAGCCACCGACAGAGCCAAGAGACCCAGTACTTC.

The DNA for the CDR3 is TGTGCCAGCACCCACGGGGGGCATAGCAATCAGCCCCAGCATTTT. This sequence encodes CASTHGGHSNQPQHF. V gene TRBV6-6 combines with J gene TRBJ1-5, with a weak D call TRBD1 (6 bases). Germline V gene data show CDR1 as MNHNY and CDR2 as SVGAGI (reference sequence). The CDR3 has 15 residues. V lost 7 bases and J lost 0, with 13 bases in between.

This clone has a single count. The chain couples TRBV6-1 to TRBJ1-2, with 7 bases fitting TRBD1. Germline CDR1 MNHNS, CDR2 SASEGT. CDR3 size: 12 residues. Losses at the gene ends were 8 bases for V and 8 bases for J; bases not matched to a gene: 8. CDR3 in amino acids: CASADRYQGYTF. The CDR3 DNA sequence: TGTGCCAGCGCGGACAGGTACCAGGGCTACACCTTC.

This rearrangement joins TRBV6-6 to TRBJ2-1, with TRBD2 identical over 11 bases. CDR1 MNHNY and CDR2 SVGAGI come from the germline V gene (reference sequence). CDR3 length equals 15 residues. V lost 6 bases, J lost 6 bases, and 7 bases stayed unmatched. The chain's CDR3 is CASSLLAGVGNEQFF. For the CDR3, the DNA is TGTGCCAGCAGCTTACTAGCGGGAGTAGGCAATGAGCAGTTCTTC.

This clone came up a few times. The chain uses TRBV5-1 and TRBJ1-1; D is perhaps TRBD1 (5 bases). CDR1 is SGHRS and CDR2 is YFSETQ in the germline V gene. Trimming removed 6 bases from V and 4 bases from J, with 19 bases in between. This CDR3 is 15 amino acids long. The CDR3 reads CASTRGGEGSTEAFF. CDR3 DNA sequence: TGCGCCAGCACCCGGGGGGGTGAGGGGAGCACTGAAGCTTTCTTT. Filled out from reference TRBV5-1 and TRBJ1-1, the complete variable domain reads KAGVTQTPRYLIKTRGQQVTLSCSPISGHRSVSWYQQTPGQGLQFLFEYFSETQRNKGNFPGRFSGRQFSNSRSEMNVSTLELGDSALYLCASTRGGEGSTEAFFGQGTRLTVV.

The gene calls are TRBV30 and TRBJ2-3; 12 bases fit TRBD2. This CDR3 has 19 amino acids. Trimming at V came to 3 bases and at J to 2 bases, leaving 15 bases not matched to a gene. From germline, CDR1 is GTSNPN and CDR2 SVGIG (reference sequence). The CDR3: CAWRGGKLGLAGITDTQYF. The CDR3 DNA follows: TGTGCCTGGAGGGGGGGGAAATTAGGACTAGCGGGAATCACAGATACGCAGTATTTT. Combining the CDR3 with reference TRBV30 and TRBJ2-3 gives the whole variable domain SQTIHQWPATLVQPVGSPLSLECTVEGTSNPNLYWYRQAAGRGLQLLFYSVGIGQISSEVPQNLSASRPQDRQFILSSKKLLLSDSGFYLCAWRGGKLGLAGITDTQYFGPGTRLTVL.

This sequence joins TRBV19 and TRBJ2-1; weak D call: TRBD2 (6 bases). The CDR3 has 11 amino acids. Germline loops: CDR1 LNHDA, CDR2 SQIVND (reference sequence). Trimming shortened V by 1 base and J by 14 bases, and 9 bases separated the two germline ends. The CDR3 reads CASSIGAGKFF. The CDR3 nucleotides are TGTGCCAGTAGTATAGGGGCGGGAAAGTTCTTC.

V gene TRBV6-5 combines with J gene TRBJ2-7; TRBD2 agrees at 8 bases. The CDR3 is 14 residues long. With V trimmed by 7 bases and J by 7 bases, 12 bases remained unmatched. CDR1 MNHEY and CDR2 SVGAGI come from the germline V gene. CDR3 nucleotide sequence: TGTGCCAGCACGATTCCCGGCGGGGGGCGGGAGCAGTACTTC. Residues: CASTIPGGGREQYF.

This chain joins TRBV5-6 and TRBJ2-7; TRBD1 agrees at 8 bases. The germline gives CDR1 SGHDT, CDR2 YYEEEE. The CDR3 totals 16 residues. The V segment lost 1 base and the J segment 1 base; nucleotides outside the gene matches: 7. CDR3 in amino acids: CASSLLAGQGSYEQYF. CDR3 in DNA: TGTGCCAGCAGCTTGCTTGCCGGACAGGGATCCTACGAGCAGTACTTC.

V and J are TRBV11-3 and TRBJ2-5, with 8 bases identical to TRBD1. V dropped 4 bases and J dropped 4; count of bases not matched to a gene: 8. The CDR3 has 15 amino acids. Germline loops: CDR1 SGHNT, CDR2 YENEEA. CDR3 sequence: CASSSGGNVGETQYF. The CDR3 DNA reads TGTGCCAGCAGCTCAGGGGGCAATGTTGGAGAGACCCAGTACTTC. The whole variable domain, remainder taken from reference TRBV11-3 and TRBJ2-5, is EAGVVQSPRYKIIEKKQPVAFWCNPISGHNTLYWYLQNLGQGPELLIRYENEEAVDDSQLPKDRFSAERLKGVDSTLKIQPAELGDSAVYLCASSSGGNVGETQYFGPGTRLLVL.

The chain employs TRBV30 and TRBJ1-5; D is unclear. Trimming cost V 3 bases and J 0 bases, with 6 bases left between them. This CDR3 is 13 amino acids long. Germline CDR1 and CDR2: GTSNPN and SVGIG (reference sequence). The CDR3 region has the DNA TGTGCCTGGAGACAGAATAGCAATCAGCCCCAGCATTTT. Translated, it gives CAWRQNSNQPQHF.